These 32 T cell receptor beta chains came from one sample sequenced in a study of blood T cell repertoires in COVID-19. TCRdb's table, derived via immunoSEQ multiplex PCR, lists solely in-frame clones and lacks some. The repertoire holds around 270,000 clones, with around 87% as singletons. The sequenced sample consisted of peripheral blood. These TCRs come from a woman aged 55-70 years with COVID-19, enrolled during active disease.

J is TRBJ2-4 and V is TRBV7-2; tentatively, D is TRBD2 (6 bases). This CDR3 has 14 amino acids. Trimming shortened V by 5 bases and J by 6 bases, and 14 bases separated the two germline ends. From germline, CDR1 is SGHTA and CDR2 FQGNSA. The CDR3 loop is CASSIRGSRNIQYF. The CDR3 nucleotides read TGTGCCAGCAGCATCCGGGGGAGTAGAAACATTCAGTACTTC.

CDR3 bases: TGTGCCAGTTGGACTAGCGGGAGGAATGAGCAGTTCTTC. Its translation: CASWTSGRNEQFF. This chain joins TRBV2 and TRBJ2-1, with 14 bases identical to TRBD2. With V trimmed by 9 bases and J by 7 bases, 2 bases remained unmatched. In germline, CDR1 is SNHLY, CDR2 FYNNEI. This CDR3 contains 13 residues.

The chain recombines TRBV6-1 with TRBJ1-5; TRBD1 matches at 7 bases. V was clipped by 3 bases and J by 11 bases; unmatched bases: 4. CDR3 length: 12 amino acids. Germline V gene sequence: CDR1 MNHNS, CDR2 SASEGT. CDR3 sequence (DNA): TGTGCCAGCAGTGAGGGACAGTCCTCCCAGCATTTT. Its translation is CASSEGQSSQHF.

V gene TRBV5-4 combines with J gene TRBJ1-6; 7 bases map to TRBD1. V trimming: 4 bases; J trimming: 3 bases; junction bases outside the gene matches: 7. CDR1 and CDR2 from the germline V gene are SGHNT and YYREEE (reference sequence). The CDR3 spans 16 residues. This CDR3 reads CASSQTGSRYNSPLHF. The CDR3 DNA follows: TGTGCCAGCAGCCAGACAGGGTCGCGCTATAATTCACCCCTCCACTTT.

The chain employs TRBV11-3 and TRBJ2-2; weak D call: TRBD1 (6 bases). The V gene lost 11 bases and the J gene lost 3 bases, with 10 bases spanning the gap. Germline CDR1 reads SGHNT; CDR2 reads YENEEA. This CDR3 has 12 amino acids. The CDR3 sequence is CASRGDTGELFF. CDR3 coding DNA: TGTGCCTCCAGGGGTGACACCGGGGAGCTGTTTTTT.

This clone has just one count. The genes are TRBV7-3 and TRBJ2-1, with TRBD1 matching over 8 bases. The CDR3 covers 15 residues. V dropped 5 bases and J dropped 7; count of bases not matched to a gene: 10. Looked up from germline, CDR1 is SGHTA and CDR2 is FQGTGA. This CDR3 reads CASSPTRDRLNEQFF. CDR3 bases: TGTGCCAGCAGCCCGACCCGGGACAGGTTAAATGAGCAGTTCTTC.

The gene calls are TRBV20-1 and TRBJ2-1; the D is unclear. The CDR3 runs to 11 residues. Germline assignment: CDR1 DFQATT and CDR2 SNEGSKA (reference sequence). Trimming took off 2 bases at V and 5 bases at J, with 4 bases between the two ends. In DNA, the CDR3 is TGCAGTGCTAGACCCAACAATGAGCAGTTCTTC. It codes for CSARPNNEQFF.

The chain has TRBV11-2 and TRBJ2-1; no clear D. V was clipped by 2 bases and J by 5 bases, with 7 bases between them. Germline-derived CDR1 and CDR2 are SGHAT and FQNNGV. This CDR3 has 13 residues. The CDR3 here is CASSLPLNNEQFF. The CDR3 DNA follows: TGTGCCAGCAGCTTACCTCTAAACAATGAGCAGTTCTTC. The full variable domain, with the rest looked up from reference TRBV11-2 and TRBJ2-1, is EAGVAQSPRYKIIEKRQSVAFWCNPISGHATLYWYQQILGQGPKLLIQFQNNGVVDDSQLPKDRFSAERLKGVDSTLKIQPAKLEDSAVYLCASSLPLNNEQFFGPGTRLTVL.

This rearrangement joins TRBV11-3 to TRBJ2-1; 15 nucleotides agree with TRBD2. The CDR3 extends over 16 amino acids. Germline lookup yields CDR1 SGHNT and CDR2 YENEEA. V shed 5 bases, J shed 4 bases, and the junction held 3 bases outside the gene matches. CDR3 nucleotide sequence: TGTGCCAGCAGCCCTGGACTAGCGGGAGGGTACAATGAGCAGTTCTTC. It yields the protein CASSPGLAGGYNEQFF.

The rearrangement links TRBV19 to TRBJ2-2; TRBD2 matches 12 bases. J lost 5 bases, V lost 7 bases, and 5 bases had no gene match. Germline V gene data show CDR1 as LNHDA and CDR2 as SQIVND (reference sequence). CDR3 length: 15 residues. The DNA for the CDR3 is TGTGCCAGTACGGCTAGCGGGAGGGCAACCGGGGAGCTGTTTTTT. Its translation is CASTASGRATGELFF.

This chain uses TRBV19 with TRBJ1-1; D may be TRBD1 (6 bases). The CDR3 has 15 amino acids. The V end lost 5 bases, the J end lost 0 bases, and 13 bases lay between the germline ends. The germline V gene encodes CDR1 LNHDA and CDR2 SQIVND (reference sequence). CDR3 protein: CASSPMGHLNTEAFF. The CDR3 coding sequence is TGTGCCAGTAGTCCGATGGGACACTTGAACACTGAAGCTTTCTTT.

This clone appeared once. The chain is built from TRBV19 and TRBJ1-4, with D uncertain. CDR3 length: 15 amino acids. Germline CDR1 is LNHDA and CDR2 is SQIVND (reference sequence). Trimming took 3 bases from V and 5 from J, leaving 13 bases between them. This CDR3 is CASSISGLANEKLFF. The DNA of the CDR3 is TGTGCCAGTAGTATTTCAGGTCTGGCAAATGAAAAACTGTTTTTT. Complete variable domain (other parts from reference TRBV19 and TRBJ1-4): DGGITQSPKYLFRKEGQNVTLSCEQNLNHDAMYWYRQDPGQGLRLIYYSQIVNDFQKGDIAEGYSVSREKKESFPLTVTSAQKNPTAFYLCASSISGLANEKLFFGSGTQLSVL.

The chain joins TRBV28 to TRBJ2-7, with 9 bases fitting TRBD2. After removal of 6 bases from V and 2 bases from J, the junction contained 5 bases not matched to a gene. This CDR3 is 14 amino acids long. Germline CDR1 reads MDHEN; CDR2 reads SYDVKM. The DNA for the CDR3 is TGTGCCAGCAGGGGTAGCGGGAGAACCTACGAGCAGTACTTC. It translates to CASRGSGRTYEQYF. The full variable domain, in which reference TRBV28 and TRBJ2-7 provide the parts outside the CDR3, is DVKVTQSSRYLVKRTGEKVFLECVQDMDHENMFWYRQDPGLGLRLIYFSYDVKMKEKGDIPEGYSVSREKKERFSLILESASTNQTSMYLCASRGSGRTYEQYFGPGTRLTVT.

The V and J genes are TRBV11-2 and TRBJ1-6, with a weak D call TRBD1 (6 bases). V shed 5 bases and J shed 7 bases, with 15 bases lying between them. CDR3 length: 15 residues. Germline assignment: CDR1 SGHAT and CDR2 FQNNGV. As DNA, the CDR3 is TGTGCCAGCAGCACAGGGACCGGGGCCAATTCACCCCTCCACTTT. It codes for CASSTGTGANSPLHF.

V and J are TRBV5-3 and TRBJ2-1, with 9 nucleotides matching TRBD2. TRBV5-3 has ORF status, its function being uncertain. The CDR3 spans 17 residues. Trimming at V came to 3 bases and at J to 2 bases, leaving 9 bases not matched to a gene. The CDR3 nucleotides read TGTGCCAGAAGCTCGAGTAGCGGGAGACCACCCTACAATGAGCAGTTCTTC. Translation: CARSSSSGRPPYNEQFF.

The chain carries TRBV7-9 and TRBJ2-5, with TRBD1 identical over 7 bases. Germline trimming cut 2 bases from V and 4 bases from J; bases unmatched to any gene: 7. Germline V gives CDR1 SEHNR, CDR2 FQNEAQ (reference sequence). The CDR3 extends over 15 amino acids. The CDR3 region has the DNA TGTGCCAGCAGCTTAAGACAGGGATGGGGAGAGACCCAGTACTTC. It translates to CASSLRQGWGETQYF.

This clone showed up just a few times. In DNA form, the CDR3 reads TGTGCCAGCACTTACGGGACACTCAGCTCCTACGAGCAGTACTTC. Its translation is CASTYGTLSSYEQYF. This rearrangement joins TRBV5-6 to TRBJ2-7; possible D gene TRBD1, 6 bases. This CDR3 comprises 15 residues. V shed 6 bases and J shed 0 bases, with 16 bases lying between them. The V gene's germline CDR1 is SGHDT and CDR2 YYEEEE.

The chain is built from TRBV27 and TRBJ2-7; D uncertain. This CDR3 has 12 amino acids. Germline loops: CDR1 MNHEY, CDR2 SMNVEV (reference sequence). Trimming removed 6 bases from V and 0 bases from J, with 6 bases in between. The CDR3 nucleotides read TGTGCCAGCAGACTTACCTCCTACGAGCAGTACTTC. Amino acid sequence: CASRLTSYEQYF.

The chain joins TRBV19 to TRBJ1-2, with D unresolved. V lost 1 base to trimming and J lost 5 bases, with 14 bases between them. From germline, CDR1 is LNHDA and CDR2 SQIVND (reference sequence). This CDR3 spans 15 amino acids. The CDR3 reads CASSIVWTEAYGYTF. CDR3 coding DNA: TGTGCCAGTAGTATAGTTTGGACTGAGGCATATGGCTACACCTTC.

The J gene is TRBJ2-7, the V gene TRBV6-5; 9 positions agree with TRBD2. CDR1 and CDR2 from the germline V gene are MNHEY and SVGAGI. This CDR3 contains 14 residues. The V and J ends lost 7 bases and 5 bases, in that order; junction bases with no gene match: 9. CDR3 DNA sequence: TGTGCCAGCAAAAAAGCGGGAGGTTTCCACGAGCAGTACTTC. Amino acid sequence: CASKKAGGFHEQYF.

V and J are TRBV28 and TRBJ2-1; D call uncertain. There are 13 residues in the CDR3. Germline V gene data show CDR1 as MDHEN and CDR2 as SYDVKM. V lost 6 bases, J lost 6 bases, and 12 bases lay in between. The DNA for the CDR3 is TGTGCCAGCAGCGTCCTAGTTCGCAATGAGCAGTTCTTC. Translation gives CASSVLVRNEQFF.

The CDR3 nucleotides read TGTGCCAGCAGCGTAGGTCCTCTGAATGAGCAGTTCTTC. It is translated as CASSVGPLNEQFF. The chain couples TRBV9 to TRBJ2-1; D not resolved. This CDR3 comprises 13 residues. The germline CDR1 and CDR2 sequences are SGDLS and YYNGEE. Trimming cost V 0 bases and J 7 bases, with 8 bases left between them. The entire variable domain, with the rest obtained from reference TRBV9 and TRBJ2-1, is as follows: DSGVTQTPKHLITATGQRVTLRCSPRSGDLSVYWYQQSLDQGLQFLIQYYNGEERAKGNILERFSAQQFPDLHSELNLSSLELGDSALYFCASSVGPLNEQFFGPGTRLTVL.

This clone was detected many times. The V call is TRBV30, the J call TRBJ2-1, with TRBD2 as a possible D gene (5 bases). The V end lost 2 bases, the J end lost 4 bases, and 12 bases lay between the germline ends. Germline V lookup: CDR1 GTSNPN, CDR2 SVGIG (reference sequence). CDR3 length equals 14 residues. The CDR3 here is CAWSLGVGYNEQFF. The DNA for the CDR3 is TGTGCCTGGAGTCTCGGGGTGGGTTACAATGAGCAGTTCTTC.

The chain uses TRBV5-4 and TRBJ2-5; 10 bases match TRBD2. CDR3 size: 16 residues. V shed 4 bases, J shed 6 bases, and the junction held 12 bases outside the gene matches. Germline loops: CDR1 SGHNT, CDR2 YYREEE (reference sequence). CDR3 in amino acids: CASSPLTSGTLKTQYF. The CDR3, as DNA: TGTGCCAGCAGCCCCCTCACTAGCGGGACCCTCAAGACCCAGTACTTC.

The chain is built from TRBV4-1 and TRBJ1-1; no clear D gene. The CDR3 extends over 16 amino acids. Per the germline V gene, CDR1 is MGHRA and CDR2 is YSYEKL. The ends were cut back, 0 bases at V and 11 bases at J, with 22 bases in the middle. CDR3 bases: TGCGCCAGCAGCCAAGACGACCTTCTTAAGGAGGCGGGGGCTTTCTTT. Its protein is CASSQDDLLKEAGAFF.

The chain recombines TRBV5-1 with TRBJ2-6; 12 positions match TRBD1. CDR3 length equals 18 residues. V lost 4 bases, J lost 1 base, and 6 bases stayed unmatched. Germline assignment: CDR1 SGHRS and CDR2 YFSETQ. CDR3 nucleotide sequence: TGCGCCAGCAGCCGGCGGGGACAGGGGGCTTCTGGGGCCAACGTCCTGACTTTC. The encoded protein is CASSRRGQGASGANVLTF. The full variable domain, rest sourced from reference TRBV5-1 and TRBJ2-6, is KAGVTQTPRYLIKTRGQQVTLSCSPISGHRSVSWYQQTPGQGLQFLFEYFSETQRNKGNFPGRFSGRQFSNSRSEMNVSTLELGDSALYLCASSRRGQGASGANVLTFGAGSRLTVL.

The CDR3 sequence is CASSQDGLAGDTANTGELFF. The CDR3 DNA reads as TGCGCCAGCAGCCAAGATGGACTAGCGGGAGACACCGCGAACACCGGGGAGCTGTTTTTT. V and J are TRBV4-3 and TRBJ2-2; 13 positions match TRBD2. Germline V gives CDR1 LGHNA, CDR2 YSLEER. The V and J ends lost 0 bases and 0 bases, in that order; junction bases with no gene match: 7. This CDR3 spans 20 amino acids.

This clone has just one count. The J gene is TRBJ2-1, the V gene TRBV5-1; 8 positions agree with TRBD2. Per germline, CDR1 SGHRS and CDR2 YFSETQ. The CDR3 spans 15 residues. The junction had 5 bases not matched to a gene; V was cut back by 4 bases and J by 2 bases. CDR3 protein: CASSTTSGAYNEQFF. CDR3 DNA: TGCGCCAGCAGCACCACTAGCGGAGCCTACAATGAGCAGTTCTTC.

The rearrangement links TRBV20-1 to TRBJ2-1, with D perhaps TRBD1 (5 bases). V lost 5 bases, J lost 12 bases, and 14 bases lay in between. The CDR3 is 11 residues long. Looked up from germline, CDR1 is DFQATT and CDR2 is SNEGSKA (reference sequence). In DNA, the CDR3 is TGCAGTGCTGAGCGACAGACCGGGCAGTTCTTC. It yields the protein CSAERQTGQFF.

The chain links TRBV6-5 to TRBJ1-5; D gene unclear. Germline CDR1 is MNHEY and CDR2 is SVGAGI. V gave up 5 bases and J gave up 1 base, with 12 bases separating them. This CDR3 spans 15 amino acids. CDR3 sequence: CASSPERSSNQPQHF. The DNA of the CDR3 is TGTGCCAGCAGTCCTGAGAGGTCCAGCAATCAGCCCCAGCATTTT.

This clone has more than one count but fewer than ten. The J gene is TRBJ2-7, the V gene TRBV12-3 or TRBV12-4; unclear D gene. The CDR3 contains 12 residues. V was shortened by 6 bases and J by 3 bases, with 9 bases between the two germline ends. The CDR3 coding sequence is TGTGCCAGCAGCCCTACGGGCTACGAGCAGTACTTC. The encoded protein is CASSPTGYEQYF.

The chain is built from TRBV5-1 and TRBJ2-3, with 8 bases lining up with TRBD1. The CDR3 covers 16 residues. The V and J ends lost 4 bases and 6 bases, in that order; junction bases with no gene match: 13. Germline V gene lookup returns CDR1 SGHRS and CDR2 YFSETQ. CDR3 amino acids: CASSQLTGAASDTQYF. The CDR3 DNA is TGCGCCAGCAGCCAGTTGACAGGGGCCGCGAGCGATACGCAGTATTTT.